This is a list of T cell receptor beta chains from one sample in a study of OX40 agonist ivuxolimab in advanced cancers. The data were produced by immunoSEQ multiplex PCR, yet TCRdb's version contains in-frame clones alone and is incomplete. The data show about 96,000 clones, 90% seen once. The sequences come from CD4+ or CD8+ T cells sorted from blood, collected in a trial of the OX40 agonist ivuxolimab. These receptors came from an adult with an advanced solid tumor such as melanoma, head and neck, liver or kidney cancer. The CDR3 runs from the conserved cysteine through the conserved F or W. Each record gives: V gene, clone size, D gene, J gene, CDR3 DNA, CDR3 protein. The D gene is left open where the match is weak. Size tells how often a clone was seen (once, few, many) or the class of an expanded clone, and some rows leave it out.

v_call: TRBV6-5
clone_size: -
d_call: TRBD1
j_call: TRBJ1-1
cdr3_nt: TGTGCCAGCAGTTACGCGCAGGGGGTTGAAGCTTTCTTT
cdr3_aa: CASSYAQGVEAFF

v_call: TRBV6-1
clone_size: -
d_call: -
j_call: TRBJ1-1
cdr3_nt: TGTGCCAGCAGTGAAGGGTTGAGGGGAGCTTTCTTT
cdr3_aa: CASSEGLRGAFF

v_call: TRBV27
clone_size: -
d_call: TRBD2
j_call: TRBJ2-3
cdr3_nt: TGTGCCAGCAGTTCCCCGGGAGGAATCTTCACAGATACGCAGTATTTT
cdr3_aa: CASSSPGGIFTDTQYF

v_call: TRBV5-4
clone_size: -
d_call: TRBD1
j_call: TRBJ1-1
cdr3_nt: TGTGCCAGCAGCTTTTCGGGGACAGGGTACACTGAAGCTTTCTTT
cdr3_aa: CASSFSGTGYTEAFF

v_call: TRBV15
clone_size: -
d_call: TRBD1
j_call: TRBJ1-2
cdr3_nt: TGTGCCACCAGCTCCCCCGGACAGGGGGCTGGCTATGGCTACACCTTC
cdr3_aa: CATSSPGQGAGYGYTF

v_call: TRBV6-1
clone_size: -
d_call: TRBD1
j_call: TRBJ1-2
cdr3_nt: TGTGCCAGCAGACCCGGACAGGCTAACTATGGCTACACCTTC
cdr3_aa: CASRPGQANYGYTF

v_call: TRBV28
clone_size: -
d_call: TRBD2
j_call: TRBJ2-1
cdr3_nt: TGTGCCAGCAGTTTACTAGCGGGCCCTCCCCCCTATGAGCAGTTCTTC
cdr3_aa: CASSLLAGPPPYEQFF

v_call: TRBV5-4
clone_size: -
d_call: -
j_call: TRBJ1-1
cdr3_nt: TGTGCCAGCAGCTTCAGTCGGGGCCAAAAAGGGCCCACTGAAGCTTTCTTT
cdr3_aa: CASSFSRGQKGPTEAFF

v_call: TRBV4-2
clone_size: -
d_call: TRBD2
j_call: TRBJ2-3
cdr3_nt: TGTGCCAGCAGCCAAGGACTAGCGGGAGGGGAGAATACGCAGTATTTT
cdr3_aa: CASSQGLAGGENTQYF

v_call: TRBV9
clone_size: -
d_call: -
j_call: TRBJ2-7
cdr3_nt: TGTGCCAGCAGCGTACAGAGCACCTCCTACGAGCAGTACTTC
cdr3_aa: CASSVQSTSYEQYF

v_call: TRBV18
clone_size: -
d_call: -
j_call: TRBJ1-5
cdr3_nt: TGTGCCAGCTCTCGTGAGGGCAATCAGCCCCAGCATTTT
cdr3_aa: CASSREGNQPQHF

v_call: TRBV7-6
clone_size: once
d_call: TRBD1
j_call: TRBJ1-1
cdr3_nt: TGTGCCAGCAGCTCCGGACAGGCCACTGAAGCTTTCTTT
cdr3_aa: CASSSGQATEAFF

v_call: TRBV14
clone_size: -
d_call: -
j_call: TRBJ1-2
cdr3_nt: TGTGCCAGCAGCCCACTTGGGGCCGGCTATGGCTACACCTTC
cdr3_aa: CASSPLGAGYGYTF

v_call: TRBV27
clone_size: -
d_call: -
j_call: TRBJ2-2
cdr3_nt: TGTGCCAGCCGCTCGGCGGGCCAGGTCGGGGAGCTGTTTTTT
cdr3_aa: CASRSAGQVGELFF

v_call: TRBV5-1
clone_size: -
d_call: TRBD2
j_call: TRBJ2-1
cdr3_nt: TGCGCCAGCAGCCGGGTCCTGAGCGGGAGGAATTGGATTGAGCAGTTCTTC
cdr3_aa: CASSRVLSGRNWIEQFF

v_call: TRBV18
clone_size: few
d_call: -
j_call: TRBJ1-5
cdr3_nt: TGTGCCAGCTCACCTCAGGCTAATAGCAATCAGCCCCAGCATTTT
cdr3_aa: CASSPQANSNQPQHF

v_call: TRBV20-1
clone_size: once
d_call: -
j_call: TRBJ2-7
cdr3_nt: TGCAGTGCTCTACTCTCCAACGAGCAGTACTTC
cdr3_aa: CSALLSNEQYF

v_call: TRBV2
clone_size: -
d_call: -
j_call: TRBJ1-5
cdr3_nt: TGTGCCAGCAGAGAGGACAGATATCAGCCCCAGCATTTT
cdr3_aa: CASREDRYQPQHF

v_call: TRBV6-5
clone_size: -
d_call: TRBD1
j_call: TRBJ2-5
cdr3_nt: TGTGCCAGCAGTTATTATGCAGGGGGCTTGGGGGAGACCCAGTACTTC
cdr3_aa: CASSYYAGGLGETQYF

v_call: TRBV19
clone_size: -
d_call: TRBD1
j_call: TRBJ2-7
cdr3_nt: TGTGCCACCGCGACAGGGTTCTCCTACGAGCAGTACTTC
cdr3_aa: CATATGFSYEQYF

v_call: TRBV30
clone_size: few
d_call: TRBD2
j_call: TRBJ2-5
cdr3_nt: TGTGCCTGGAGTGTCGGGGGACTAGCGTTAGAGACCCAGTACTTC
cdr3_aa: CAWSVGGLALETQYF

v_call: TRBV7-8
clone_size: -
d_call: -
j_call: TRBJ2-7
cdr3_nt: TGTGCCAGCAGCTTAAGTGGCCTCAGCTCCTACGAGCAGTACTTC
cdr3_aa: CASSLSGLSSYEQYF

v_call: TRBV6-6
clone_size: once
d_call: TRBD2
j_call: TRBJ2-3
cdr3_nt: TGTGCCAGCAGCGCGGTAGCGGGATCGGATACGCAGTATTTT
cdr3_aa: CASSAVAGSDTQYF

v_call: TRBV5-4
clone_size: few
d_call: -
j_call: TRBJ1-2
cdr3_nt: TGTGCCAGCACCTTCGACAATGTAACGGACACCTTC
cdr3_aa: CASTFDNVTDTF

v_call: TRBV5-4
clone_size: few
d_call: TRBD2
j_call: TRBJ2-1
cdr3_nt: TGTGCCAGCAGCTTGGGGCGGGAGGGCCTCTACAATGAGCAGTTCTTC
cdr3_aa: CASSLGREGLYNEQFF

v_call: TRBV4-1
clone_size: -
d_call: TRBD2
j_call: TRBJ2-7
cdr3_nt: TGCGCCAGCAGCCTTTTAATAGCGGGGCTTGCCTACGAGCAGTACTTC
cdr3_aa: CASSLLIAGLAYEQYF

v_call: TRBV7-2
clone_size: -
d_call: -
j_call: TRBJ2-3
cdr3_nt: TGTGCCAGTCGCCCGGGACCTAGCACAGATACGCAGTATTTT
cdr3_aa: CASRPGPSTDTQYF

v_call: TRBV7-3
clone_size: -
d_call: -
j_call: TRBJ2-2
cdr3_nt: TGTGCCAGCAGCCCCCAAGGGGAGCCGAACACCGGGGAGCTGTTTTTT
cdr3_aa: CASSPQGEPNTGELFF

v_call: TRBV6-6
clone_size: -
d_call: TRBD2
j_call: TRBJ2-3
cdr3_nt: TGTGCCAGCAGCGATAGCGGGAGGACAGATACGCAGTATTTT
cdr3_aa: CASSDSGRTDTQYF

v_call: TRBV6-5
clone_size: -
d_call: -
j_call: TRBJ1-6
cdr3_nt: TGTGCCAGCAGTTACGGGAGCAGGGATGGATCACCCCTCCACTTT
cdr3_aa: CASSYGSRDGSPLHF

v_call: TRBV27
clone_size: -
d_call: -
j_call: TRBJ2-4
cdr3_nt: TGTGCCAGCACCTTAGGGGACGGGACACCCCAACACAAAAACATTCAGTACTTC
cdr3_aa: CASTLGDGTPQHKNIQYF

v_call: TRBV10-3
clone_size: once
d_call: TRBD1
j_call: TRBJ2-7
cdr3_nt: TGTGCCATCAGTGAGTTGCCGGGACAGGGGGGCTCCTACGAGCAGTACTTC
cdr3_aa: CAISELPGQGGSYEQYF

v_call: TRBV6-6
clone_size: -
d_call: -
j_call: TRBJ1-4
cdr3_nt: TGTGCCAGCAGTTACGTTGGGTATGAAAAACTGTTTTTT
cdr3_aa: CASSYVGYEKLFF

v_call: TRBV19
clone_size: -
d_call: TRBD1
j_call: TRBJ2-5
cdr3_nt: TGTGCCAGTAACCCCACAGGGGTCCAAGAGACCCAGTACTTC
cdr3_aa: CASNPTGVQETQYF

v_call: TRBV6-5
clone_size: -
d_call: -
j_call: TRBJ2-2
cdr3_nt: TGTGCCAGCAGTTACTCGACACCATCGCTGTCCGGGGAGCTGTTTTTT
cdr3_aa: CASSYSTPSLSGELFF

v_call: TRBV19
clone_size: -
d_call: -
j_call: TRBJ2-5
cdr3_nt: TGTGCCAGTAGTATGAACGCTAGGGAGACCCAGTACTTC
cdr3_aa: CASSMNARETQYF

v_call: TRBV7-9
clone_size: -
d_call: -
j_call: TRBJ2-7
cdr3_nt: TGTGCCAGCACCACCCAGACAGCCACCTACGAGCAGTACTTC
cdr3_aa: CASTTQTATYEQYF

v_call: TRBV19
clone_size: few
d_call: -
j_call: TRBJ2-7
cdr3_nt: TGTGCCAGTAGTTTCCGAGCGAGCAGCTCCTACGAGCAGTACTTC
cdr3_aa: CASSFRASSSYEQYF

v_call: TRBV9
clone_size: once
d_call: -
j_call: TRBJ1-3
cdr3_nt: TGTGCCAGCAGCGTAGGGACACGGAACTCCTTCTCTGGAAACACCATATATTTT
cdr3_aa: CASSVGTRNSFSGNTIYF

v_call: TRBV7-2
clone_size: -
d_call: -
j_call: TRBJ2-3
cdr3_nt: TGTGCCAGCACTCTAGAGTACCGGGCCAAACTTAGCACAGATACGCAGTATTTT
cdr3_aa: CASTLEYRAKLSTDTQYF

v_call: TRBV7-9
clone_size: -
d_call: -
j_call: TRBJ1-3
cdr3_nt: TGTGCCAGCAGCTTAGAGCCGATCTCTGGAAACACCATATATTTT
cdr3_aa: CASSLEPISGNTIYF

v_call: TRBV7-9
clone_size: -
d_call: -
j_call: TRBJ2-7
cdr3_nt: TGTGCCAGCAGCTTAGCTGGGCCCATTTACGAGCAGTACTTC
cdr3_aa: CASSLAGPIYEQYF

v_call: TRBV28
clone_size: -
d_call: -
j_call: TRBJ2-1
cdr3_nt: TGTGCCAGCAGTCTGGGGGTTGGCGGCTACAATGAGCAGTTCTTC
cdr3_aa: CASSLGVGGYNEQFF

v_call: TRBV21-1
clone_size: -
d_call: -
j_call: TRBJ2-1
cdr3_nt: TGTGCCAGCAGCAAATGTCCCGGGACTAGCGGGAGGGCCGGCAATGAGCAGTTCTTC
cdr3_aa: CASSKCPGTSGRAGNEQFF